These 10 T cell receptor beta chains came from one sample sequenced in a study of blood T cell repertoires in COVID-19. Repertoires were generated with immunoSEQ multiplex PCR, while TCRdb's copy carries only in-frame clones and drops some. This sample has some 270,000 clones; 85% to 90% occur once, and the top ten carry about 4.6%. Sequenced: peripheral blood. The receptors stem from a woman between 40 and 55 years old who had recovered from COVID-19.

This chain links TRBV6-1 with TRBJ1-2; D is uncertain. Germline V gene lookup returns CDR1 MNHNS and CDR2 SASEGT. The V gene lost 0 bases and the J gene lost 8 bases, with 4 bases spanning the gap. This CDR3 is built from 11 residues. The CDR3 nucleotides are TGTGCCAGCAGTGAAGCCCAGGGCTACACCTTC. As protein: CASSEAQGYTF.

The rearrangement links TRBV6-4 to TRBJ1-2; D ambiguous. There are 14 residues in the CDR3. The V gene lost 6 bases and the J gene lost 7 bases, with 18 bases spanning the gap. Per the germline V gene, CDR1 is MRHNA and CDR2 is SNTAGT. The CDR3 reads CASRTESGSFGYTF. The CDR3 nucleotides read TGTGCCAGCAGGACGGAGTCGGGGTCATTTGGCTACACCTTC.

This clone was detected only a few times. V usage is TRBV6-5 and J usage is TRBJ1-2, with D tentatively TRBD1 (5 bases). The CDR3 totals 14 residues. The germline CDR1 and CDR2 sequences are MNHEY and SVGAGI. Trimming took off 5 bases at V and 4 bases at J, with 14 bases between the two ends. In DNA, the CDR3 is TGTGCCAGCAGTACCCGGGGGGACGGCTATGGCTACACCTTC. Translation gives CASSTRGDGYGYTF.

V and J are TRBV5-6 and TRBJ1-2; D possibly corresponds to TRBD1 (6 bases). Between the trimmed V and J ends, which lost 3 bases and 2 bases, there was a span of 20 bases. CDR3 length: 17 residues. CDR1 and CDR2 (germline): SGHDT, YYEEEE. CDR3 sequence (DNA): TGTGCCAGCAGCTGGGGCTCCGGGACAATAGAGAACTATGGCTACACCTTC. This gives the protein CASSWGSGTIENYGYTF.

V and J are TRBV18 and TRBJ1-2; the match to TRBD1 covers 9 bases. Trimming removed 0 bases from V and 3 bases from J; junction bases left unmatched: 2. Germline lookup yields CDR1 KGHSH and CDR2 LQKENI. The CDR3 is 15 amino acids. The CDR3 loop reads CASSPPTGGYYGYTF. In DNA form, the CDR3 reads TGTGCCAGCTCACCACCGACAGGGGGGTACTATGGCTACACCTTC. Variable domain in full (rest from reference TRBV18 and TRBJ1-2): NAGVMQNPRHLVRRRGQEARLRCSPMKGHSHVYWYRQLPEEGLKFMVYLQKENIIDESGMPKERFSAEFPKEGPSILRIQQVVRGDSAAYFCASSPPTGGYYGYTFGSGTRLTVV.

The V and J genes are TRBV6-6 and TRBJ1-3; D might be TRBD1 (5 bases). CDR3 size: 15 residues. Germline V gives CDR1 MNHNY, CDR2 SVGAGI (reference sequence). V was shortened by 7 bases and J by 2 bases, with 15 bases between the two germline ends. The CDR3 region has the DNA TGTGCCAGCACTGTTTCTGGACATGCTGGAAACACCATATATTTT. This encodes CASTVSGHAGNTIYF.

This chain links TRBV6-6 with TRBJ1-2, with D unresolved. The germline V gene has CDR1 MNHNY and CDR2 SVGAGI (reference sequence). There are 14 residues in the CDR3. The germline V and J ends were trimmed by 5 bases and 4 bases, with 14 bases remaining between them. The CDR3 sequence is CASSPSYLGYGYTF. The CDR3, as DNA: TGTGCCAGCAGTCCTTCTTACCTAGGCTATGGCTACACCTTC.

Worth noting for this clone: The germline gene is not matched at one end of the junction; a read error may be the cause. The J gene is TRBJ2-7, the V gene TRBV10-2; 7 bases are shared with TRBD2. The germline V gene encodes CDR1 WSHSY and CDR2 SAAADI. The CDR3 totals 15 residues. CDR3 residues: CASTETSWSSYEQYF. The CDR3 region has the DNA TGCGCCAGCACTGAGACTAGCTGGAGCTCCTACGAGCAGTACTTC.

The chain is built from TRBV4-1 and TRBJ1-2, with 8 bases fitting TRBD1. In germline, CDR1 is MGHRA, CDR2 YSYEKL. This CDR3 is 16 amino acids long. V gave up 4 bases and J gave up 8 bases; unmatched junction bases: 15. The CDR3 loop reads CASSRPLLQGARGYTF. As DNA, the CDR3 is TGCGCCAGCAGCCGGCCCCTACTCCAGGGGGCCAGAGGCTACACCTTC.

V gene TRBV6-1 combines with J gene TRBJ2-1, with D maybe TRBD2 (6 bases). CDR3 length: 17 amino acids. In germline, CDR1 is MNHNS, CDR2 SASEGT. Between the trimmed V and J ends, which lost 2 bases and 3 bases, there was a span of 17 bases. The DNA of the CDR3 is TGTGCCAGCAGTGAATTCTTCGTTTGGGACTTCTACAATGAGCAGTTCTTC. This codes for CASSEFFVWDFYNEQFF.